Listed below are T cell receptor beta chains from one sample, sequenced in a study of blood T cell repertoires in COVID-19. Profiling relied on immunoSEQ multiplex PCR, and the TCRdb table lists in-frame clones only, not all of them. The sample includes more than 300,000 clones, 70% to 90% seen only once; the top ten take 8% to 13%. Sequenced sample: PBMCs or T cells enriched from blood (not recorded which). The receptors come from a woman younger than 35 who had recovered from COVID-19. Both conserved end residues are part of each CDR3. D genes are given only for firm matches. Not all rows give a size; the values are once, few, many and, for expanded clones, a class.

>TRBD2|TRBV5-1|TRBJ2-5|-
CASTWGGPQETQYF
TGCGCCAGCACCTGGGGGGGACCGCAAGAGACCCAGTACTTC
>TRBD1|TRBV30|TRBJ1-2|-
CAWSRKRQGENYGYTF
TGTGCCTGGAGTAGGAAAAGACAGGGGGAAAACTATGGCTACACCTTC
>-|TRBV18|TRBJ1-1|-
CASFTIRESIWNTEAFF
TGTGCCAGCTTCACCATCAGGGAATCAATTTGGAACACTGAAGCTTTCTTT
>-|TRBV27|TRBJ1-1|-
CASRQQGNTEAFF
TGTGCCAGCAGGCAGCAGGGGAACACTGAAGCTTTCTTT
>TRBD1|TRBV6-1|TRBJ2-7|-
CASSEASFRGSSYEQYF
TGTGCCAGCAGTGAAGCGAGTTTCAGGGGGTCATCCTACGAGCAGTACTTC
>TRBD2|TRBV11-1|TRBJ2-7|-
CASSPRLAGGEQYF
TGTGCCAGCAGCCCTCGACTAGCGGGGGGCGAGCAGTACTTC
>TRBD1|TRBV3-1/TRBV3-2|TRBJ1-2|-
CASSQDLAGTGNGYTF
TGTGCCAGCAGCCAAGATTTGGCCGGGACAGGGAATGGCTACACCTTC
>TRBD2|TRBV7-2|TRBJ2-5|-
CASSLVGGRDFLETQYF
TGTGCCAGCAGCTTAGTCGGCGGGAGGGATTTCTTGGAGACCCAGTACTTC
>-|TRBV18|TRBJ2-5|-
CASSPPGRGYGETQYF
TGTGCCAGCTCACCTCCCGGACGGGGGTATGGGGAGACCCAGTACTTC
>-|TRBV9|TRBJ1-2|-
CASSGEARLGGYTF
TGTGCCAGCAGCGGCGAGGCTCGGCTCGGCGGCTACACCTTC
>TRBD2|TRBV7-9|TRBJ2-7|-
CASSPGLAPTYEQYF
TGTGCCAGCAGCCCTGGACTAGCGCCGACCTACGAGCAGTACTTC
>-|TRBV28|TRBJ1-1|-
CASSPLKGGNTEAFF
TGTGCCAGCAGTCCACTTAAAGGGGGGAACACTGAAGCTTTCTTT
>TRBD1|TRBV4-1|TRBJ1-4|-
CASSRFGQGIEKLFF
TGCGCCAGCAGCCGCTTCGGACAGGGGATTGAAAAACTGTTTTTT
>TRBD2|TRBV6-5|TRBJ2-1|-
CASSYGREGYNEQFF
TGTGCCAGCAGTTACGGGCGGGAGGGCTACAATGAGCAGTTCTTC
>-|TRBV13|TRBJ2-1|-
CANTVNNEQFF
TGTGCCAACACAGTAAACAATGAGCAGTTCTTC
>TRBD2|TRBV10-2|TRBJ2-1|-
CASSLLAGDFYNEQFF
TGCGCCAGCAGCCTACTAGCGGGAGACTTCTACAATGAGCAGTTCTTC
>TRBD2|TRBV19|TRBJ2-3|-
CASSMLAVTDTQYF
TGTGCCAGTAGTATGCTAGCGGTCACAGATACGCAGTATTTT
>-|TRBV29-1|TRBJ1-1|many
CSVPGVNTEAFF
TGCAGCGTTCCAGGTGTAAACACTGAAGCTTTCTTT
>-|TRBV6-6|TRBJ2-5|-
CASSRTGETQYF
TGTGCCAGCAGTCGGACGGGAGAGACCCAGTACTTC
>-|TRBV28|TRBJ2-7|-
CASTSGSHYEQYF
TGTGCCAGCACCTCGGGTTCCCACTACGAGCAGTACTTC
>-|TRBV6-5|TRBJ2-7|-
CASRRDTSSYEQYF
TGTGCCAGCAGGAGGGACACCAGCTCCTACGAGCAGTACTTC
>TRBD2|TRBV28|TRBJ2-3|-
CASTPPGLAGLTDTQYF
TGTGCCAGCACCCCCCCCGGACTAGCGGGATTGACAGATACGCAGTATTTT
>TRBD2|TRBV5-1|TRBJ2-5|-
CASSLLGLAGDTYQETQYF
TGCGCCAGCAGCTTGTTGGGACTAGCGGGGGACACGTACCAAGAGACCCAGTACTTC
>-|TRBV6-5|TRBJ2-7|-
CASSTSTGIYEQYF
TGTGCCAGCAGCACCTCAACAGGGATATACGAGCAGTACTTC
>TRBD1|TRBV28|TRBJ1-5|-
CASSSPTGSLQPQHF
TGTGCCAGCAGTTCCCCGACAGGGAGTCTCCAGCCCCAGCATTTT
>TRBD1|TRBV30|TRBJ1-1|once
CAWSRTGATEAFF
TGTGCCTGGAGTAGAACAGGGGCCACTGAAGCTTTCTTT
>-|TRBV5-8|TRBJ2-2|-
CASSRDFNTGELFF
TGTGCCAGCAGCCGGGACTTTAACACCGGGGAGCTGTTTTTT
>TRBD1|TRBV4-1|TRBJ1-5|-
CASSQIPGQGLGPQHF
TGCGCCAGCAGCCAAATACCGGGACAGGGATTGGGGCCCCAGCATTTT
>-|TRBV11-2|TRBJ2-3|-
CASSRTYTQYF
TGTGCCAGCAGCCGCACTTATACGCAGTATTTT
>-|TRBV13|TRBJ2-7|-
CASSLVGHPYEQYF
TGTGCCAGCAGCTTAGTAGGACATCCCTACGAGCAGTACTTC
>-|TRBV2|TRBJ1-1|-
CASRRGSVNTEAFF
TGTGCCAGCCGAAGAGGCAGCGTGAACACTGAAGCTTTCTTT
>TRBD2|TRBV30|TRBJ2-1|once
CAWNRDYRLNEQFF
TGTGCCTGGAACCGGGACTACCGACTTAATGAGCAGTTCTTC
>TRBD1|TRBV12-5|TRBJ1-4|many
CASGSPLAGGYEKLFF
TGTGCTAGTGGTTCCCCCTTGGCAGGGGGTTATGAAAAACTGTTTTTT
>TRBD1|TRBV28|TRBJ1-1|-
CASSAPGTGSEAFF
TGTGCCAGCAGTGCGCCCGGGACAGGGTCTGAAGCTTTCTTT
>TRBD2|TRBV18|TRBJ2-4|-
CASSPGLAGKNIQYF
TGTGCCAGCTCACCCGGACTAGCGGGGAAAAACATTCAGTACTTC
>-|TRBV5-1|TRBJ1-2|-
CASSYYAGGGYTF
TGCGCCAGCAGCTACTATGCAGGAGGAGGCTACACCTTC
>TRBD2|TRBV6-5|TRBJ2-7|-
CASRQTSGSSYEQYF
TGTGCCAGCAGGCAGACTAGCGGGAGCTCCTACGAGCAGTACTTC
>-|TRBV4-2|TRBJ1-4|-
CASSSGVQLEKLFF
TGTGCCAGCAGCTCCGGGGTCCAGTTAGAAAAACTGTTTTTT
>TRBD2|TRBV10-3|TRBJ2-5|once
CAIGGSKETQYF
TGTGCCATCGGCGGGAGTAAGGAGACCCAGTACTTC
>TRBD1|TRBV24-1|TRBJ2-1|-
CATSDAGTGTYNEQFF
TGTGCCACCAGTGATGCCGGGACAGGGACCTACAATGAGCAGTTCTTC
>TRBD2|TRBV3-1/TRBV3-2|TRBJ2-7|-
CASSSTGGPTYEQYF
TGTGCCAGCAGCTCAACGGGGGGTCCCACCTACGAGCAGTACTTC
>-|TRBV2|TRBJ2-1|-
CASRRGEVNEQFF
TGTGCCAGCAGGCGGGGCGAGGTCAATGAGCAGTTCTTC
>TRBD2|TRBV28|TRBJ2-5|-
CASSTSGQETQYF
TGTGCCAGCAGTACTAGCGGCCAAGAGACCCAGTACTTC
>TRBD1|TRBV28|TRBJ2-7|-
CASRPGQAYEQYF
TGTGCCAGCAGGCCGGGACAGGCGTACGAGCAGTACTTC